This TCR beta chain was recovered during a study of blood T cell repertoires in COVID-19. Study details: Sites in the United States, Italy and Spain provided acute and convalescent COVID-19 samples.

Repertoires were generated with immunoSEQ multiplex PCR, while TCRdb's copy carries only in-frame clones and drops some. The table lists some 240,000 clones, 84% of them singletons. Each recovered donor of Cohort 3 presented with two negative PCRs, clearance, or symptom resolution. The specimen sequenced was PBMCs or T cells enriched from blood (not recorded which). The clonotype was recovered from a man aged 50 to 60 who had recovered from COVID-19.

CDR3 residues: CASSQGTGSGANVLTF. The CDR3 DNA reads TGTGCCAGCAGCCAAGGGACAGGGTCTGGGGCCAACGTCCTGACTTTC. The V gene is TRBV3-1 (or the pseudogene TRBV3-2), the J gene TRBJ2-6, with TRBD1 identical over 8 bases. Germline V gene data show CDR1 as LGHDT and CDR2 as YNNKEL (reference sequence). J was trimmed by 1 base and V by 1 base; bases with no gene match: 0. This CDR3 spans 16 amino acids.